This entry features one T cell receptor (beta chain) sequence. TRAV- and TRBV-specific primers were used for first-strand cDNA, which covered alpha and beta chains. Amplification of TCRs used a constant-region primer and V-primer adapter for roughly 18 PCR cycles. TCRdb redid the calling of the reads with MiXCR, one entry per CDR3 protein. This sample has roughly 95,000 distinct CDR3 sequences, with 20% found just once. The data were obtained in a study of low-dose radiotherapy and immunotherapy resistance in tumors. The time point: after trial treatment. Treatment indicated: LDRT plus nivolumab, ipilimumab, low-dose cyclophosphamide and aspirin (RACIN trial). The CDR3 is 12 amino acids. Trimming cost V 7 bases and J 6 bases, with 12 bases left between them. Germline V CDR1 and CDR2: MDHEN, SYDVKM.

J is TRBJ1-1 and V is TRBV28, with TRBD1 as a possible D gene (6 bases). This TCR derives from a female donor with ovarian cancer. Specimen: PBMCs, collected after low-dose radiotherapy plus immunotherapy. The CDR3 reads CASIQGGAEAFF. The CDR3 nucleotides are TGTGCCAGCATACAGGGAGGGGCTGAAGCTTTCTTT. Based on the CDR3 plus reference TRBV28 and TRBJ1-1, the full variable domain is DVKVTQSSRYLVKRTGEKVFLECVQDMDHENMFWYRQDPGLGLRLIYFSYDVKMKEKGDIPEGYSVSREKKERFSLILESASTNQTSMYLCASIQGGAEAFFGQGTRLTVV.